Detailed here is one T cell receptor beta chain. What it recognizes is unknown. This specimen belongs to a study of T cell responses to AZD1222 COVID-19 vaccine. Points from the study as a whole: Spike was spanned by vaccine-associated CD4 TCRs, with dominance at 160-218 and 743-854.

This CDR3 contains 13 residues. Germline V gene sequence: CDR1 MNHEY, CDR2 SVGEGT. The trim removed 4 bases at V and 5 bases at J, leaving 4 bases unmatched. Libraries were prepared by immunoSEQ multiplex PCR; TCRdb keeps only in-frame clonotypes and omits some of them. The repertoire includes more than 150,000 clones, 90% of them detected once, and roughly 1.6% sits in the top ten. The receptor comes from an adult in good health. The rearrangement joins TRBV6-2 or TRBV6-3 to TRBJ2-7, with TRBD1 matching 8 bases. The source material was peripheral blood, sampled on day 0 of AZD1222 vaccination. The CDR3 sequence: CASSSTGAHEQYF. CDR3 nucleotides: TGTGCCAGCAGTTCGACAGGGGCCCACGAGCAGTACTTC.